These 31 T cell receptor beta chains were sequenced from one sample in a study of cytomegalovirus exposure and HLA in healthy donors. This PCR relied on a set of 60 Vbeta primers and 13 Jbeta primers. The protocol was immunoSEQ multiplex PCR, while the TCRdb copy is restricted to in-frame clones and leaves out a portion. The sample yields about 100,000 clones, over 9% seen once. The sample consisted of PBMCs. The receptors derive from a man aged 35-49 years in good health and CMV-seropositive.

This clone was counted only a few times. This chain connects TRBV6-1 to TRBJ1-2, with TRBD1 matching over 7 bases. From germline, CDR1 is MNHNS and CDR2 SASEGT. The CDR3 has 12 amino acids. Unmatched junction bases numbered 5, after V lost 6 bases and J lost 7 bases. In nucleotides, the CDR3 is TGTGCCAGCAGGATAGGGGGCTCTGGCTACACCTTC. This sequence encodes CASRIGGSGYTF.

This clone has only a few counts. The CDR3 sequence is CASSQVLQGYSQPQHF. The CDR3 nucleotides read TGCGCCAGCAGCCAAGTATTGCAGGGTTACTCTCAGCCCCAGCATTTT. The chain combines TRBV4-1 with TRBJ1-5, with TRBD1 as a possible D gene (5 bases). Per the germline V gene, CDR1 is MGHRA and CDR2 is YSYEKL. Trimming shortened V by 1 base and J by 6 bases, and 16 bases separated the two germline ends. There are 16 residues in the CDR3.

DNA for the CDR3: TGTGCCGGGGCCGGGCCCTCGGATGAGCAGTTCTTC. It encodes CAGAGPSDEQFF. The chain combines TRBV19 with TRBJ2-1; the D gene is possibly TRBD1 (5 bases). CDR3 size: 12 residues. Germline CDR1 reads LNHDA; CDR2 reads SQIVND (reference sequence). V dropped 11 bases and J dropped 8 bases, with 16 bases sitting between them.

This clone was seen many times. The CDR3 region is CASSDSLAGGSTQYF. CDR3 nucleotide sequence: TGTGCCAGCAGTGACTCTCTAGCGGGAGGGAGTACGCAGTATTTT. The rearrangement links TRBV6-4 to TRBJ2-3; TRBD2 matches 12 bases. Germline assignment: CDR1 MRHNA and CDR2 SNTAGT. The CDR3 runs 15 residues. J was trimmed by 8 bases and V by 0 bases; bases with no gene match: 3.

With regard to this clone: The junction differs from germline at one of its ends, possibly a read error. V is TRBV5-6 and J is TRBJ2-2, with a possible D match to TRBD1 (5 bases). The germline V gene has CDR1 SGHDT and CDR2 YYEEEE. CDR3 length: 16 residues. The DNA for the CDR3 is TGTGCCACCAGCCCCTCTCAGGGAAGAAACACCGGGGAGCTGTTTTTT. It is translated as CATSPSQGRNTGELFF. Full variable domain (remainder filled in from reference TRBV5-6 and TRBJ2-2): DAGVTQSPTHLIKTRGQQVTLRCSPKSGHDTVSWYQQALGQGPQFIFQYYEEEERQRGNFPDRFSGHQFPNYSSELNVNALLLGDSALYLCATSPSQGRNTGELFFGEGSRLTVL.

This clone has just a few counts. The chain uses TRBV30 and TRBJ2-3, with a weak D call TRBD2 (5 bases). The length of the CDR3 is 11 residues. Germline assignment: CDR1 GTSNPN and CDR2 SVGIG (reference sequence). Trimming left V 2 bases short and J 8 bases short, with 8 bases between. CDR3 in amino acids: CAWSMAGTQYF. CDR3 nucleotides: TGTGCCTGGAGTATGGCGGGTACGCAGTATTTT.

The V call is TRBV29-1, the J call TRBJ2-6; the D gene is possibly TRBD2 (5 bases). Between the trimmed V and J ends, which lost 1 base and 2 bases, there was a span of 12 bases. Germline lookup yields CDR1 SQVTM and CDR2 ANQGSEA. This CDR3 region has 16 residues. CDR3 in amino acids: CSVEGGRGAGANVLTF. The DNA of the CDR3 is TGCAGCGTTGAAGGGGGTCGGGGTGCTGGGGCCAACGTCCTGACTTTC. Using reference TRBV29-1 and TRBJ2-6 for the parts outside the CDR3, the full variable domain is SAVISQKPSRDICQRGTSLTIQCQVDSQVTMMFWYRQQPGQSLTLIATANQGSEATYESGFVIDKFPISRPNLTFSTLTVSNMSPEDSSIYLCSVEGGRGAGANVLTFGAGSRLTVL.

The CDR3 is CASSYRDSDTQYF. The CDR3 nucleotides are TGTGCCAGCAGTTACCGGGATTCAGATACGCAGTATTTT. The genes are TRBV27 and TRBJ2-3, with D tentatively TRBD2 (5 bases). This CDR3 is built from 13 residues. CDR1 and CDR2 (germline): MNHEY, SMNVEV (reference sequence). V was trimmed by 4 bases and J by 4 bases, leaving 9 bases between them.

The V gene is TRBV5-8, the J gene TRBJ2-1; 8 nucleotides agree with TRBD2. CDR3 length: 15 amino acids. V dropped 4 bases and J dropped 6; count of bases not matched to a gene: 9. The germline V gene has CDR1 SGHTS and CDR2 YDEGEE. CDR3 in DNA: TGTGCCAGCAGCCCCGGGACTAGTGGATTCAATGAGCAGTTCTTC. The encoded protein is CASSPGTSGFNEQFF.

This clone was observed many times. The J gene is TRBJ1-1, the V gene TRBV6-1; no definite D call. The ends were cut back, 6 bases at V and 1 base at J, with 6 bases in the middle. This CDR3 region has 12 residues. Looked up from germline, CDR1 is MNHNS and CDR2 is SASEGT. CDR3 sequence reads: CASRAGNTEAFF. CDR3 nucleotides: TGTGCCAGCAGGGCAGGGAACACTGAAGCTTTCTTT.

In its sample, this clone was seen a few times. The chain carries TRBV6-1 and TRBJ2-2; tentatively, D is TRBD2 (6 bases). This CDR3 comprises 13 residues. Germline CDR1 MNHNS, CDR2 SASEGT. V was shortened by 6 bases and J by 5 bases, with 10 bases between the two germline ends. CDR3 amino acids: CASRSGWTGELFF. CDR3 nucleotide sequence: TGTGCCAGCAGGAGCGGGTGGACCGGGGAGCTGTTTTTT.

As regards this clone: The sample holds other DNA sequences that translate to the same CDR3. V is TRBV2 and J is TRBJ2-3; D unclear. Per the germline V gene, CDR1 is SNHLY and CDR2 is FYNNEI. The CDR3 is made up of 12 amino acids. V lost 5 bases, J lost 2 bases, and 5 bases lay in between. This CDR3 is CASSLATDTQYF. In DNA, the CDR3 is TGTGCCAGCAGTTTGGCCACAGATACGCAGTATTTT.

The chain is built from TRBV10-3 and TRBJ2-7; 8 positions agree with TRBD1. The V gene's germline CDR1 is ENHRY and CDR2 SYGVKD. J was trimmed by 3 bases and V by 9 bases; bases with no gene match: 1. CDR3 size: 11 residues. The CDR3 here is CAITGGYEQYF. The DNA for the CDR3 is TGTGCCATAACAGGGGGCTACGAGCAGTACTTC.

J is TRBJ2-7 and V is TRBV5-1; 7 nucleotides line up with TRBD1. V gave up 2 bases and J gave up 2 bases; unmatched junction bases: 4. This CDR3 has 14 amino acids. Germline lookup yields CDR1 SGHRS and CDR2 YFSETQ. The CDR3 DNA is TGCGCCAGCAGCTTACAGGGGAGCCCCTACGAGCAGTACTTC. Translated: CASSLQGSPYEQYF.

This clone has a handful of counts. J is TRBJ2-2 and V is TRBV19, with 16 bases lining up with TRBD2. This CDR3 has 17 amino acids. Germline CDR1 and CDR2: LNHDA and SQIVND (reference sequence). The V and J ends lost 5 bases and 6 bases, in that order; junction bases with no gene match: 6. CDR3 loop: CASSRKGTSGRAGELFF. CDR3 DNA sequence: TGTGCCAGTAGTCGAAAGGGGACTAGCGGGAGGGCCGGGGAGCTGTTTTTT.

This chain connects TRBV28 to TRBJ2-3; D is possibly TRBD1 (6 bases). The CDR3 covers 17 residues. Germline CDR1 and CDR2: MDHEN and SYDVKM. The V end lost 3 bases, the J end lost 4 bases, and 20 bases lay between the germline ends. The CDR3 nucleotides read TGTGCCAGCAGTTTTCTCTTTGGGGGACATATAGCAGATACGCAGTATTTT. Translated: CASSFLFGGHIADTQYF.

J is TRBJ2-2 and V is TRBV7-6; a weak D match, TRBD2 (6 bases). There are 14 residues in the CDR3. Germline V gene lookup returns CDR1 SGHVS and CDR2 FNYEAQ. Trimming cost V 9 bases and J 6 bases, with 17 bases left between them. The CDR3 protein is CASTETRLSGELFF. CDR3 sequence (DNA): TGTGCCAGTACTGAGACTAGGCTTTCCGGGGAGCTGTTTTTT.

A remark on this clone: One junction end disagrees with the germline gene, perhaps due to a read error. The CDR3 nucleotides read TGTGCCAGCAGCTTGGAGTTCTCGGGTGCCAAGAACTTC. Amino acids: CASSLEFSGAKNF. V and J are TRBV5-4 and TRBJ2-7; D is undetermined. From germline, CDR1 is SGHNT and CDR2 YYREEE (reference sequence). The CDR3 runs 13 residues.

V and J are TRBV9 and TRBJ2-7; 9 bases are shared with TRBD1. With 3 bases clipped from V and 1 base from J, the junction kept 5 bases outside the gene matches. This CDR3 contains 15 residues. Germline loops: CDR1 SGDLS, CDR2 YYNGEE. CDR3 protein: CASSAGTGSSYEQYF. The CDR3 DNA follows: TGTGCCAGCAGCGCCGGGACAGGGTCGTCCTACGAGCAGTACTTC.

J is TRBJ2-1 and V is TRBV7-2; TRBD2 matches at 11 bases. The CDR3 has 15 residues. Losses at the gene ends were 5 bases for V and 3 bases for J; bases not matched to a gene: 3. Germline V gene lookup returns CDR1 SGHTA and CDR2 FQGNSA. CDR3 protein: CASSLLAGGYNEQFF. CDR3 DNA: TGTGCCAGCAGCCTTCTAGCGGGGGGCTACAATGAGCAGTTCTTC.

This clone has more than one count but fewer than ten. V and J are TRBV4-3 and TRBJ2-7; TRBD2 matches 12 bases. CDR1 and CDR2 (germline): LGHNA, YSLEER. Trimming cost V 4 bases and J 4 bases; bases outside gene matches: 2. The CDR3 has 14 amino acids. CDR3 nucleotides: TGCGCCAGCAGCCCCGGACTAGCGGGATACGAGCAGTACTTC. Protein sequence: CASSPGLAGYEQYF.

CDR3 amino acids: CASTLVGQHYNEQFF. The DNA of the CDR3 is TGTGCCAGCACCCTAGTGGGACAGCACTACAATGAGCAGTTCTTC. The chain joins TRBV6-5 to TRBJ2-1; 7 nucleotides match TRBD1. V shed 7 bases, J shed 3 bases, and the junction held 9 bases outside the gene matches. The CDR3 has 15 amino acids. CDR1 is MNHEY, CDR2 SVGAGI, per germline.

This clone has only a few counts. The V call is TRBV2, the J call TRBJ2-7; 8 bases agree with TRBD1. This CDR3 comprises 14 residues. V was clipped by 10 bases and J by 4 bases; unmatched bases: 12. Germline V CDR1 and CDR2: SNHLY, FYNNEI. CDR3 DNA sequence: TGTGCCATACAAGTCAGGGGGCGCGGGTACGAGCAGTACTTC. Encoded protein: CAIQVRGRGYEQYF.

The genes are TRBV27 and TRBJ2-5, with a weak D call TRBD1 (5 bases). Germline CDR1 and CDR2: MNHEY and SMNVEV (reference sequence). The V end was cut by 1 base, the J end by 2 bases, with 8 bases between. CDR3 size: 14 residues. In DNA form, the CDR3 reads TGTGCCAGCAGTTTATGGAACAGGCAAGAGACCCAGTACTTC. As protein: CASSLWNRQETQYF.

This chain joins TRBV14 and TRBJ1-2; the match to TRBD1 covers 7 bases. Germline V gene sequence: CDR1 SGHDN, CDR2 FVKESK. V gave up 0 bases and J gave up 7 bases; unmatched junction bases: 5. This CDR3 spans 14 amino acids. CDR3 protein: CASSQDGTVTGYTF. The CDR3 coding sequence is TGTGCCAGCAGCCAAGATGGGACAGTCACTGGCTACACCTTC.

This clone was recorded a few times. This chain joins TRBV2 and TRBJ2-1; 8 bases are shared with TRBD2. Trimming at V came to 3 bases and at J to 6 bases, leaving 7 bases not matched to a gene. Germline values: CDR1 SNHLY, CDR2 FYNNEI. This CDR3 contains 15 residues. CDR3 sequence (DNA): TGTGCCAGCAGTGAGGGGGCGGGAGGAGGCAATGAGCAGTTCTTC. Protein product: CASSEGAGGGNEQFF.

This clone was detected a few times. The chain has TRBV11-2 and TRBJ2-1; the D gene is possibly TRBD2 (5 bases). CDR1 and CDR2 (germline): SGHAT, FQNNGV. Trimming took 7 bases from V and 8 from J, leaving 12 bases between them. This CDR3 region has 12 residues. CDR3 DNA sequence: TGTGCCAGCATGCTAGATAGCGATGAGCAGTTCTTC. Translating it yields CASMLDSDEQFF.

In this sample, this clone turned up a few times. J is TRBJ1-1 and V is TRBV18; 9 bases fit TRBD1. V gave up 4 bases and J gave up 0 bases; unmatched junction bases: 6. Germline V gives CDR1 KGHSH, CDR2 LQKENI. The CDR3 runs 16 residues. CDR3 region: CASSRSGTGMNTEAFF. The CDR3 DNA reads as TGTGCCAGCTCACGTTCCGGGACAGGGATGAACACTGAAGCTTTCTTT.

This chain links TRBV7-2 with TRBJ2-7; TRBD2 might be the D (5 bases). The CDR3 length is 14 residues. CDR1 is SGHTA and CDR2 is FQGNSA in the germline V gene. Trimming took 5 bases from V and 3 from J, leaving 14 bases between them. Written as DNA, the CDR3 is TGTGCCAGCAGCCCCGCGGCGGGTTTCTACGAGCAGTACTTC. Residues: CASSPAAGFYEQYF.

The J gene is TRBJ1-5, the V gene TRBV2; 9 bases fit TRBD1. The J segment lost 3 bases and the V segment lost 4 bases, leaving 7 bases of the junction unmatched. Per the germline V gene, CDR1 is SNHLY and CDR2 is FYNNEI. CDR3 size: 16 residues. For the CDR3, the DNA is TGTGCCAGCAGTGCGTCCGGGACAGGGAACAATCAGCCCCAGCATTTT. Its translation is CASSASGTGNNQPQHF.

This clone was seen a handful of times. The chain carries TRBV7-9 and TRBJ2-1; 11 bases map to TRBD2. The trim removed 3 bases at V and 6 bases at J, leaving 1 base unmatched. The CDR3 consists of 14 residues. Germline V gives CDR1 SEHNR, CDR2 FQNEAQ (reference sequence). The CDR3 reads CASSFGLAGNEQFF. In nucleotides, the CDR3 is TGTGCCAGCAGCTTTGGACTAGCGGGCAATGAGCAGTTCTTC.